The 9 T cell receptor beta chains below come from one sample, sequenced in a study of cutaneous CD30+ T cell lymphoproliferative disorder and hepatitis E. Repertoires were generated with immunoSEQ multiplex PCR, while TCRdb's copy carries only in-frame clones and drops some. The sample records about 7,700 clones, roughly 70% being singletons. Sequencing used blood. All receptors derive from a human donor with a cutaneous T cell lymphoproliferative disorder associated with hepatitis E virus.

The chain is built from TRBV7-8 and TRBJ2-7; D possibly matches TRBD1 or TRBD2 (5 bases each). The CDR3 runs to 17 residues. Trimming shortened V by 1 base and J by 2 bases, and 18 bases separated the two germline ends. Looked up from germline, CDR1 is SGHVS and CDR2 is FQNEAQ. CDR3 loop: CASSLDFTGTQPYEQYF. CDR3 nucleotide sequence: TGTGCCAGCAGCTTAGATTTTACCGGGACCCAGCCCTACGAGCAGTACTTC.

Notes on this clone: This specimen includes other DNA sequences encoding the same CDR3. CDR3 DNA sequence: TGTGCCAGTAGTATATCGGTCCGCTACACCTTC. Residues: CASSISVRYTF. The rearrangement uses TRBV19 and TRBJ1-2; D not certain. Germline V gene sequence: CDR1 LNHDA, CDR2 SQIVND (reference sequence). This CDR3 region has 11 residues. Trimming took off 2 bases at V and 9 bases at J, with 7 bases between the two ends. Variable domain in full (rest from reference TRBV19 and TRBJ1-2): DGGITQSPKYLFRKEGQNVTLSCEQNLNHDAMYWYRQDPGQGLRLIYYSQIVNDFQKGDIAEGYSVSREKKESFPLTVTSAQKNPTAFYLCASSISVRYTFGSGTRLTVV.

The chain has TRBV6-5 and TRBJ1-4; D remains unclear. Trimming shortened V by 2 bases and J by 0 bases, and 10 bases separated the two germline ends. The CDR3 length is 16 residues. Germline assignment: CDR1 MNHEY and CDR2 SVGAGI. The CDR3 sequence is CASSYMAYATNEKLFF. The CDR3 DNA reads TGTGCCAGCAGTTACATGGCTTATGCAACTAATGAAAAACTGTTTTTT.

This clone appeared a single time. This rearrangement joins TRBV19 to TRBJ1-1; possibly TRBD1 for D (5 bases). CDR3 length equals 13 residues. Trimming cost V 3 bases and J 2 bases, with 7 bases left between them. Germline CDR1 LNHDA, CDR2 SQIVND (reference sequence). Written as DNA, the CDR3 is TGTGCCAGTAGTATCCAGGGTAACACTGAAGCTTTCTTT. Translation: CASSIQGNTEAFF.

V usage is TRBV9 and J usage is TRBJ2-7; 7 bases agree with TRBD1. The CDR3 runs 15 residues. The germline CDR1 and CDR2 sequences are SGDLS and YYNGEE. V lost 0 bases, J lost 2 bases, and 5 bases stayed unmatched. The CDR3 sequence is CASSVETGYAYEQYF. CDR3 bases: TGTGCCAGCAGCGTAGAGACAGGGTATGCCTACGAGCAGTACTTC.

DNA of the CDR3: TGCGCCAGCAGCCAAGAAGCCCTGGGACTCTTTAGCACAGATACGCAGTATTTT. This encodes CASSQEALGLFSTDTQYF. The V and J genes are TRBV4-3 and TRBJ2-3; D perhaps matches TRBD2 (6 bases). The germline V gene has CDR1 LGHNA and CDR2 YSLEER. Trimming pared 0 bases from V and 0 bases from J, leaving 16 bases between. This CDR3 comprises 18 residues.

The chain joins TRBV6-5 to TRBJ1-2; D is possibly TRBD1 (6 bases). The V and J ends lost 4 bases and 0 bases respectively, with 12 bases between them. CDR1 and CDR2 from the germline V gene are MNHEY and SVGAGI. This CDR3 is 15 amino acids long. The CDR3 sequence is CASSSRRTANYGYTF. The CDR3 region has the DNA TGTGCCAGCAGTTCCCGCCGGACAGCTAACTATGGCTACACCTTC.

This chain links TRBV15 with TRBJ2-5; 8 bases match TRBD2. CDR3 size: 18 residues. V was clipped by 1 base and J by 0 bases; unmatched bases: 10. CDR1 is LNHNV and CDR2 is YYDKDF in the germline V gene (reference sequence). CDR3 in amino acids: CATSRGSGSKSYQETQYF. The CDR3 region has the DNA TGTGCCACCAGCAGAGGGAGCGGGAGTAAATCCTACCAAGAGACCCAGTACTTC.

The chain joins TRBV25-1 to TRBJ2-7; 11 bases map to TRBD1. There are 14 residues in the CDR3. CDR1 and CDR2 (germline): MGHDK, SYGVNS. The J segment lost 4 bases and the V segment lost 6 bases, leaving 5 bases of the junction unmatched. Here the CDR3 reads CASSPGQGAYEQYF. The CDR3 DNA reads TGTGCCAGCAGCCCTGGACAGGGGGCGTACGAGCAGTACTTC.